This record looks at one TCR beta chain sequence and its context. This sample is part of a study of T-cell reconstitution after alpha-beta-depleted transplantation in children. This CDR3 region has 17 residues. The V gene's germline CDR1 is MDHEN and CDR2 SYDVKM. The trim removed 2 bases at V and 5 bases at J, leaving 12 bases unmatched. Library preparation (for TCRbeta) was performed with unique molecular identifiers. TCRdb re-called the PCR reads through MiXCR, storing one row per CDR3 protein. Altogether around 600,000 distinct CDR3 sequences are present, 23% being singletons, with the ten largest covering around 14%.

Material: PBMCs, mostly from graft donor cells, obtained 360 days after TCRalphabeta/CD19-depleted stem cell transplant. The chain combines TRBV28 with TRBJ1-5; the match to TRBD1 covers 7 bases. The clonotype was recovered from a boy younger than two who had a stem cell transplant for acute myeloid leukemia, so the T cells may come from the graft donor. CDR3 residues: CASSLGRQGVVDQPQHF. The CDR3 bases are TGTGCCAGCAGTTTAGGTAGACAGGGTGTCGTGGATCAGCCCCAGCATTTT.